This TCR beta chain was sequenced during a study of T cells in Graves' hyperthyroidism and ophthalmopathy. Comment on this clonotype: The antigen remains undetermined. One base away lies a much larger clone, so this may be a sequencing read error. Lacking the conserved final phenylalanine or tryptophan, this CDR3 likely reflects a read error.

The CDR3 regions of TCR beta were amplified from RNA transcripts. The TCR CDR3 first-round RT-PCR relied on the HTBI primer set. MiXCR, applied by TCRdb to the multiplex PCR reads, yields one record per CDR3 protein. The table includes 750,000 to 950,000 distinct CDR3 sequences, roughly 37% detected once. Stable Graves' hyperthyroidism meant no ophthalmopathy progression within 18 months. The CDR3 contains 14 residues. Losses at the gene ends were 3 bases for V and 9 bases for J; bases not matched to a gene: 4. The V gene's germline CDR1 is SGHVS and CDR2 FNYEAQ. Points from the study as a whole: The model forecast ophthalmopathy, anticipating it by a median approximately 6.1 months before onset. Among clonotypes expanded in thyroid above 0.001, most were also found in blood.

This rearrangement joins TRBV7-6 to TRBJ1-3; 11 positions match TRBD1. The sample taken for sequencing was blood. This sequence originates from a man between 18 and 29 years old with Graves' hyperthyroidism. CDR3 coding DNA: TGTGCCAGCAGCTTCAGGGACAGGGGGAGCACCATATATCTT. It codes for CASSFRDRGSTIYL.